The present entry profiles one TCR beta chain with its context. Its antigen is as yet unknown. The data derive from a study of CD8 T cells in ankylosing spondylitis. Overall study results and limits: According to the report, clones linked to the disease were significantly enriched in matched synovial fluid samples taken from ankylosing spondylitis patients. A TCR beta motif of roughly eight highly homologous variants appeared characteristic of ankylosing spondylitis blood. CD8+ disease-linked clones were present at relatively low frequencies in blood.

TCR beta libraries were made by quantitative 5'-RACE with molecular barcodes. TCRdb processed the 5' RACE reads anew with MiXCR; each CDR3 protein has one entry. The table shows roughly 670,000 distinct CDR3 sequences, with over 15% occurring only once. This receptor was identified in a male donor with ankylosing spondylitis. Material: blood, either unsorted or a sorted T cell fraction (not recorded which).

CDR3 sequence: CASRGKGLTLTEAFF. The CDR3 bases are TGTGCCAGCCGAGGGAAGGGACTGACCCTCACTGAAGCTTTCTTT. The chain combines TRBV27 with TRBJ1-1; D might be TRBD1 (5 bases). Trimming removed 8 bases at V and 4 bases at J, with 20 bases between. This CDR3 region has 15 residues. Looked up from germline, CDR1 is MNHEY and CDR2 is SMNVEV (reference sequence).